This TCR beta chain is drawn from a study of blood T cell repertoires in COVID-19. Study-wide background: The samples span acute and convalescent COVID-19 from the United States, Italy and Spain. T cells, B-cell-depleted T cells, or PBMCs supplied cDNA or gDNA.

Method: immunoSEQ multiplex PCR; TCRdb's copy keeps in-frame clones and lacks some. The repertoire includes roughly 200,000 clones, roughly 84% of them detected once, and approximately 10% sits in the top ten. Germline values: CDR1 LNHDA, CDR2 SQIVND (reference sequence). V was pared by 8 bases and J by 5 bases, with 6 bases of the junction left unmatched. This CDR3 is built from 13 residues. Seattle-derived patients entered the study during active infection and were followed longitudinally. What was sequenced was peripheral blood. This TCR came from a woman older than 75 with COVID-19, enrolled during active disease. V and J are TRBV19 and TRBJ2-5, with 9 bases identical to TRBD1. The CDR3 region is CASSGQGKETQYF. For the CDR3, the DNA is TGTGCCAGTTCCGGACAGGGGAAGGAGACCCAGTACTTC. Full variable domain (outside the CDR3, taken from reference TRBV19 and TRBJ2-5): DGGITQSPKYLFRKEGQNVTLSCEQNLNHDAMYWYRQDPGQGLRLIYYSQIVNDFQKGDIAEGYSVSREKKESFPLTVTSAQKNPTAFYLCASSGQGKETQYFGPGTRLLVL.